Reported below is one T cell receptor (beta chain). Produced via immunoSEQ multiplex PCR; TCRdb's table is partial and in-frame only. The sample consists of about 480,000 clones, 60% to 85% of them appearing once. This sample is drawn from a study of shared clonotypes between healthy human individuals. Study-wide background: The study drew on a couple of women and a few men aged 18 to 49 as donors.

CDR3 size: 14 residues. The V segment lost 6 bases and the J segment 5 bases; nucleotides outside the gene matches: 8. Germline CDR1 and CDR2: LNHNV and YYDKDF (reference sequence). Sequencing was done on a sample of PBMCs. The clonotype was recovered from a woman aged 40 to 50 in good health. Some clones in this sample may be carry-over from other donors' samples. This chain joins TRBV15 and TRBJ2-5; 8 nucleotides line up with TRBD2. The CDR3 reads CATRKREGGETQYF. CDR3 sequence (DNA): TGTGCCACCAGAAAACGGGAGGGTGGGGAGACCCAGTACTTC.